These 29 T cell receptor beta chains originate from one sample sequenced in a study of T cell clones after liver transplantation. Libraries were prepared by immunoSEQ multiplex PCR; TCRdb keeps only in-frame clonotypes and omits some of them. The sample shows 65,000 to 70,000 clones, 90% to 95% of them seen only once. The sample consisted of CD4+ T cells from blood, taken less than 27 months after liver transplant. These receptors were obtained from a human patient who received a liver transplant. The T cells may come from the graft donor.

This clone was seen once. This rearrangement joins TRBV28 to TRBJ1-5, with TRBD1 matching 7 bases. CDR1 and CDR2 from the germline V gene are MDHEN and SYDVKM. The CDR3 covers 13 residues. J was trimmed by 6 bases and V by 3 bases; bases with no gene match: 2. DNA for the CDR3: TGTGCCAGCAGTTTCCCAGGGGGTCAGCCCCAGCATTTT. This encodes CASSFPGGQPQHF.

The gene calls are TRBV7-9 and TRBJ1-4; TRBD1 matches 7 bases. Germline values: CDR1 SEHNR, CDR2 FQNEAQ (reference sequence). Germline trimming cut 5 bases from V and 13 bases from J; bases unmatched to any gene: 10. The length of the CDR3 is 13 residues. The CDR3 DNA is TGTGCCAGCAGCCTAGGCCTCGGGACAGTACTGTTTTTT. Residues: CASSLGLGTVLFF.

The rearrangement joins TRBV5-1 to TRBJ2-2; D ambiguous. Trimming shortened V by 4 bases and J by 6 bases, and 13 bases separated the two germline ends. This CDR3 is built from 14 residues. Germline V CDR1 and CDR2: SGHRS, YFSETQ. CDR3 coding DNA: TGCGCCAGCAGCCCCCCAGGCCGCCCCGGGGAGCTGTTTTTT. As protein: CASSPPGRPGELFF.

The chain employs TRBV9 and TRBJ2-1; TRBD1 matches 8 bases. Per the germline V gene, CDR1 is SGDLS and CDR2 is YYNGEE. The V and J ends lost 3 bases and 4 bases, in that order; junction bases with no gene match: 6. CDR3 size: 15 residues. The CDR3 nucleotides are TGTGCCAGCAGCGCGACAGGGGACGGGTACAATGAGCAGTTCTTC. It codes for CASSATGDGYNEQFF.

This chain uses TRBV7-2 with TRBJ1-1, with D tentatively TRBD1 (6 bases). Looked up from germline, CDR1 is SGHTA and CDR2 is FQGNSA. Trimming took 5 bases from V and 3 from J, leaving 10 bases between them. This CDR3 is 13 amino acids long. The DNA for the CDR3 is TGTGCCAGCAGCCAACAGGGATACACTGAAGCTTTCTTT. Its translation is CASSQQGYTEAFF.

The V and J genes are TRBV5-8 and TRBJ2-5, with 11 bases aligning to TRBD2. With 3 bases clipped from V and 3 bases from J, the junction kept 4 bases outside the gene matches. Germline-derived CDR1 and CDR2 are SGHTS and YDEGEE. CDR3 length: 15 amino acids. CDR3 nucleotide sequence: TGTGCCAGCAGCTCAGGGACTAGCGGAGAAGAGACCCAGTACTTC. Protein product: CASSSGTSGEETQYF.

V usage is TRBV5-1 and J usage is TRBJ2-3, with 9 positions matching TRBD1. Germline CDR1 reads SGHRS; CDR2 reads YFSETQ. This CDR3 has 17 amino acids. J lost 3 bases, V lost 4 bases, and 12 bases had no gene match. Here the CDR3 DNA reads TGCGCCAGCAGCCCACTTTTTGCCGGGACAGGGACAGATACGCAGTATTTT. It is translated as CASSPLFAGTGTDTQYF.

V usage is TRBV9 and J usage is TRBJ1-4, with D perhaps matching TRBD1 (6 bases). V dropped 4 bases and J dropped 3 bases, with 10 bases sitting between them. The CDR3 sequence is 14 residues long. Germline CDR1 SGDLS, CDR2 YYNGEE. The CDR3 DNA sequence: TGTGCCAGCAGCCTGACAGGTGCTAATGAAAAACTGTTTTTT. Translated: CASSLTGANEKLFF.

The chain carries TRBV4-3 and TRBJ2-2; no reliable D call. CDR1 is LGHNA and CDR2 is YSLEER in the germline V gene. The V end was cut by 1 base, the J end by 5 bases, with 11 bases between. The length of the CDR3 is 15 residues. The CDR3 bases are TGCGCCAGCAGCCAAGGAGCAGGCGTGACCGGGGAGCTGTTTTTT. Amino acid sequence: CASSQGAGVTGELFF.

The chain couples TRBV5-4 to TRBJ2-4, with 10 bases fitting TRBD2. Losses at the gene ends were 3 bases for V and 9 bases for J; bases not matched to a gene: 9. The germline gives CDR1 SGHNT, CDR2 YYREEE (reference sequence). This CDR3 is 15 amino acids long. CDR3 residues: CASSSGLASGGIQYF. The DNA for the CDR3 is TGTGCCAGCAGCTCGGGACTAGCGAGTGGAGGCATTCAGTACTTC.

The chain joins TRBV19 to TRBJ2-7, with D hard to call. With 3 bases removed from V and 6 bases from J, the gap between germline ends came to 15 bases. From germline, CDR1 is LNHDA and CDR2 SQIVND (reference sequence). This CDR3 comprises 14 residues. CDR3 residues: CASSMLSIVSEQYF. CDR3 nucleotides: TGTGCCAGTAGTATGCTTTCGATCGTCTCCGAGCAGTACTTC.

This chain connects TRBV9 to TRBJ2-1; 9 bases fit TRBD1. CDR3 size: 14 residues. Trimming took 3 bases from V and 8 from J; bases not matched to a gene: 6. The germline V gene encodes CDR1 SGDLS and CDR2 YYNGEE. CDR3 residues: CASSGDRVGYEQFF. CDR3 DNA sequence: TGTGCCAGCAGCGGGGACAGGGTCGGCTATGAGCAGTTCTTC.

V usage is TRBV2 and J usage is TRBJ2-1; 10 nucleotides match TRBD2. CDR3 length: 16 residues. CDR1 is SNHLY and CDR2 is FYNNEI in the germline V gene. J gave up 8 bases and V 4 bases, and 11 bases lay outside the gene matches. In nucleotides, the CDR3 is TGTGCCAGCAGTGTAGGGAGTACTAGCGGGACGTATGAGCAGTTCTTC. Protein: CASSVGSTSGTYEQFF.

The chain is built from TRBV27 and TRBJ2-7; 11 bases are shared with TRBD2. After removal of 8 bases from V and 4 bases from J, the junction contained 4 bases not matched to a gene. From germline, CDR1 is MNHEY and CDR2 SMNVEV (reference sequence). This CDR3 region has 13 residues. CDR3 DNA sequence: TGTGCCAGCGGTCTAGCGGGAGGATACGAGCAGTACTTC. Translation gives CASGLAGGYEQYF.

V gene TRBV6-5 combines with J gene TRBJ1-6; no reliable D call. In germline, CDR1 is MNHEY, CDR2 SVGAGI. V was pared by 2 bases and J by 6 bases, with 11 bases between. The CDR3 loop spans 15 amino acids. CDR3 DNA sequence: TGTGCCAGCAGTTACCTTGCCTCCCCTAATTCACCCCTCCACTTT. This codes for CASSYLASPNSPLHF.

The chain links TRBV28 to TRBJ2-3; D gene unclear. In germline, CDR1 is MDHEN, CDR2 SYDVKM. The CDR3 sequence is 12 residues long. V lost 7 bases to trimming and J lost 0 bases, with 5 bases between them. The CDR3 region is CASTPSTDTQYF. CDR3 nucleotide sequence: TGTGCCAGCACGCCAAGCACAGATACGCAGTATTTT.

The chain combines TRBV6-5 with TRBJ2-7; 8 bases are a match to TRBD1. The V gene's germline CDR1 is MNHEY and CDR2 SVGAGI. Trimming took 6 bases from V and 5 from J; bases not matched to a gene: 12. The CDR3 loop spans 15 amino acids. The CDR3 DNA sequence: TGTGCCAGCAGCTATCTCGGGACAGGTGTCCACGAGCAGTACTTC. Translating it yields CASSYLGTGVHEQYF.

The rearrangement uses TRBV7-2 and TRBJ2-4; the D gene is possibly TRBD2 (6 bases). The V gene lost 2 bases and the J gene lost 7 bases, with 21 bases spanning the gap. The CDR3 extends over 17 amino acids. Germline-derived CDR1 and CDR2 are SGHTA and FQGNSA. Written as DNA, the CDR3 is TGTGCCAGCAGCTTAAGGGGCAGCGGAGGGAAGAGCAACATTCAGTACTTC. As protein: CASSLRGSGGKSNIQYF.

This clone was seen just once. The rearrangement joins TRBV21-1 to TRBJ2-5; the table's D call of TRBD1 was not tested on the DNA. TRBV21-1 is a listed pseudogene. CDR3 length: 13 residues. The CDR3 nucleotides read TGTGCCAGCAGCAAACAGTTGTTAGAGACCCAGTACTTC. It is translated as CASSKQLLETQYF.

The chain employs TRBV11-2 and TRBJ2-2, with D perhaps TRBD1 or TRBD2 (5 bases each). Looked up from germline, CDR1 is SGHAT and CDR2 is FQNNGV. Trimming removed 1 base at V and 6 bases at J, with 9 bases between. The CDR3 contains 14 residues. The CDR3 loop is CASSLAQGPGELFF. For the CDR3, the DNA is TGTGCCAGCAGCTTAGCCCAGGGACCCGGGGAGCTGTTTTTT.

The DNA of the CDR3 is TGTGCCACCAGGGGCCTGGGGGATACGCAGTATTTT. Translating it yields CATRGLGDTQYF. This chain connects TRBV15 to TRBJ2-3; D unresolved. The CDR3 has 12 amino acids. Germline CDR1 LNHNV, CDR2 YYDKDF (reference sequence). Trimming stripped 6 bases from V and 6 bases from J, with 10 bases between. The full variable domain, completed using reference TRBV15 and TRBJ2-3, is DAMVIQNPRYQVTQFGKPVTLSCSQTLNHNVMYWYQQKSSQAPKLLFHYYDKDFNNEADTPDNFQSRRPNTSFCFLDIRSPGLGDTAMYLCATRGLGDTQYFGPGTRLTVL.

The chain links TRBV25-1 to TRBJ2-5; D gene uncertain. Germline CDR1 reads MGHDK; CDR2 reads SYGVNS. CDR3 length equals 11 residues. V lost 1 base to trimming and J lost 9 bases, with 6 bases between them. The CDR3 DNA follows: TGTGCCAGCAGTGAATTCCCCTCCCAGTACTTC. Residues: CASSEFPSQYF.

In this sample, this clone turned up a few times. V is TRBV11-3 and J is TRBJ1-1, with a weak D call TRBD1 (5 bases). Trimming took off 1 base at V and 11 bases at J, with 17 bases between the two ends. Per the germline V gene, CDR1 is SGHNT and CDR2 is YENEEA. The CDR3 is made up of 14 amino acids. CDR3 nucleotides: TGTGCCAGCAGCTTAGGACAGAGTTCGATGGAGGCTTTCTTT. It codes for CASSLGQSSMEAFF.

The CDR3 DNA is TGTGCCAGCTCACCGAATACCGGGAGCCAAGAGACCCAGTACTTC. This sequence encodes CASSPNTGSQETQYF. The genes are TRBV18 and TRBJ2-5; D might be TRBD2 (6 bases). Germline V gives CDR1 KGHSH, CDR2 LQKENI. The CDR3 has 15 residues. The V gene lost 3 bases and the J gene lost 1 base, with 12 bases spanning the gap.

This clone occurred once. V is TRBV30 and J is TRBJ2-1; TRBD2 matches at 8 bases. This CDR3 has 15 residues. V shed 4 bases, J shed 2 bases, and the junction held 7 bases outside the gene matches. Per the germline V gene, CDR1 is GTSNPN and CDR2 is SVGIG (reference sequence). CDR3 in DNA: TGTGCCTGGAATCCGACTAGCGAGACCTACAATGAGCAGTTCTTC. It encodes CAWNPTSETYNEQFF.

The chain uses TRBV9 and TRBJ1-2, with D perhaps matching TRBD1 (5 bases). The V end was cut by 3 bases, the J end by 1 base, with 16 bases between. Germline V gives CDR1 SGDLS, CDR2 YYNGEE. This CDR3 has 16 amino acids. CDR3 loop: CASSAGGTENNYGYTF. CDR3 DNA sequence: TGTGCCAGCAGCGCAGGAGGGACCGAGAATAACTATGGCTACACCTTC.

In DNA form, the CDR3 reads TGTGCCTGGAATGTGGACAGAGGGGTAACCTATAATTCACCCCTCCACTTT. It codes for CAWNVDRGVTYNSPLHF. The chain is built from TRBV30 and TRBJ1-6; weak D call: TRBD1 (6 bases). Trimming removed 4 bases from V and 2 bases from J, with 18 bases in between. The CDR3 sequence is 17 residues long. Germline loops: CDR1 GTSNPN, CDR2 SVGIG (reference sequence).

J is TRBJ2-5 and V is TRBV7-2; tentatively, D is TRBD2 (5 bases). CDR3 length: 14 residues. Germline V lookup: CDR1 SGHTA, CDR2 FQGNSA. Trimming removed 5 bases from V and 5 bases from J, with 15 bases in between. The DNA for the CDR3 is TGTGCCAGCAGCCCCGGGGTCCTCGGGGAGACCCAGTACTTC. Translated: CASSPGVLGETQYF. The full variable domain, in which reference TRBV7-2 and TRBJ2-5 provide the parts outside the CDR3, is GAGVSQSPSNKVTEKGKDVELRCDPISGHTALYWYRQSLGQGLEFLIYFQGNSAPDKSGLPSDRFSAERTGGSVSTLTIQRTQQEDSAVYLCASSPGVLGETQYFGPGTRLLVL.

The V call is TRBV5-1, the J call TRBJ2-3; 7 nucleotides match TRBD1. The germline gives CDR1 SGHRS, CDR2 YFSETQ. The CDR3 totals 13 residues. The J segment lost 5 bases and the V segment lost 1 base, leaving 1 base of the junction unmatched. CDR3 DNA sequence: TGCGCCAGCAGCTTGCACAGGGGAGATACGCAGTATTTT. This encodes CASSLHRGDTQYF. The full variable domain, in which reference TRBV5-1 and TRBJ2-3 provide the parts outside the CDR3, is KAGVTQTPRYLIKTRGQQVTLSCSPISGHRSVSWYQQTPGQGLQFLFEYFSETQRNKGNFPGRFSGRQFSNSRSEMNVSTLELGDSALYLCASSLHRGDTQYFGPGTRLTVL.